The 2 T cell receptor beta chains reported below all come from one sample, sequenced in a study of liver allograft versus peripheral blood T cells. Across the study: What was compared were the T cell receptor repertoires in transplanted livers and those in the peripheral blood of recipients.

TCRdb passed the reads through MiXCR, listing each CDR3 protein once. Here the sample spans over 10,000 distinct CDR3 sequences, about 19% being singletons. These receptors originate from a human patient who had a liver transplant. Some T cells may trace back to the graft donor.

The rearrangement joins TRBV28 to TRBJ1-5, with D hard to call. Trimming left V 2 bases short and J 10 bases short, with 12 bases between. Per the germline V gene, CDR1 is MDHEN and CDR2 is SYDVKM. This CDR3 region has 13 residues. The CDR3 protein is CASSLMMDAPQHF. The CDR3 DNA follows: TGTGCCAGCAGTTTAATGATGGACGCACCCCAGCATTTT. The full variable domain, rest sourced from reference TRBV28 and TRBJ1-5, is DVKVTQSSRYLVKRTGEKVFLECVQDMDHENMFWYRQDPGLGLRLIYFSYDVKMKEKGDIPEGYSVSREKKERFSLILESASTNQTSMYLCASSLMMDAPQHFGDGTRLSIL.

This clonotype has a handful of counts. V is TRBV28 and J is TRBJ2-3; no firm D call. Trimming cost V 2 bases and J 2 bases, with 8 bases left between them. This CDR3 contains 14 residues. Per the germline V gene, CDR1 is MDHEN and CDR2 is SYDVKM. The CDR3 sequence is CASSLSTYTDTQYF. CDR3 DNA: TGTGCCAGCAGTTTAAGCACCTACACAGATACGCAGTATTTT.